This TCR beta chain is from a study of T cell responses to AZD1222 COVID-19 vaccine (dated by TCRdb to the early 2020s). With respect to the entire study: TCR sequencing covered some 250 trial participants: roughly 200 given two doses of AZD1222 and approximately 26 given two doses of MenACWY control vaccine. Trial participants were enrolled by age into 18-55, 56-69 and 70-plus year subgroups, with approximately 150, 28 and 58 TCR-sequenced participants respectively. General study outcomes and caveats: Reportedly, almost half of the unique spike-specific TCRs recognized epitopes lying outside the regions that are mutated in the B.1.351 and B.1.1.7 variants. Because no samples from the day 14 peak response were available, repertoires could be characterized only after the peak T cell response. CD4 TCRs associated with the vaccine covered the entire spike protein, and the dominant responses were in regions 160-218 and 743-854. Only six AZD1222 recipients were SARS-CoV-2 seropositive at baseline, limiting conclusions about previously exposed vaccinees. Spike-specific TCR breadth and depth rose significantly after two AZD1222 doses compared with day 0 and with MenACWY recipients. The 56-69-year group was small, and its depth increase did not reach significance, likely because of low power. Most participants were white British and females outnumbered males, and the authors suggested that clonal diversity may have been underestimated.

CDR1 and CDR2, looked up from the germline V gene, are SGHTA and FQGNSA. Including cysteine and phenylalanine, the CDR3 has 17 amino acids. Just CDR3 DNA is preserved here, 51 bases in frame from base 1. Trimmed from V: 5 bases; trimmed from J: 4 bases; junction bases lacking a gene match: 12. Sample time point, as interpreted from the label and publication: about 28 days (+/-7) after the second vaccine dose. AZD1222 recipients whose second dose came at about 4 weeks and those whose second dose came at about 12 weeks were combined into one group, since spike-specific TCR depth and breadth did not differ between the two schedules. Vaccinee samples were obtained from the UK trials COV001 and COV002, which included a single-blind randomized controlled phase 2/3 trial of AZD1222 (ChAdOx1 nCoV-19) in healthy adults. For TCRbeta chain sequencing, PBMC samples were collected from trial participants at day 0 and at day 28 after the second dose.

On this clone: It lacks a known antigen. No much larger clone is present one base from it, and per-base qualities are unavailable.

The CDR3 regions of human TCRbeta chains were analyzed by immunosequencing. On the authors' methods: TCRs in the repertoires were matched against a reference library of SARS-CoV-2-specific TCRs that had been generated with the MIRA antigen-specificity platform. Breadth was defined as the fraction of unique TCRs that were SARS-CoV-2-associated. Depth was defined as the fraction of total T cells that were SARS-CoV-2-associated. Using the MIRA data, each spike-specific TCR was mapped to the spike region that the TCR reacts to and placed in a CD4 or CD8 class. Log10-transformed breadth and depth values were compared by one-way ANOVA with Sidak's multiple comparisons tests. TCRdb re-hosts the immuneACCESS table, in-frame sequences only. Its copies lack some clones; in the studies checked, an unresolved V gene accounts for under half of them, and the cause for the rest is not known. V and J calls and clone size are those listed in that table; D and trimming were worked out from the DNA. This sample holds about 140,000 clones; about 90% were observed only once. The ten top clones hold about 3.5% of the sample.

Rearrangement joined TRBV7-2 to TRBJ2-3; 10 nucleotides in the junction match TRBD2. The source material was peripheral blood, sampled 28 days after the second AZD1222 dose. The TCR originated in an adult who received the AZD1222 COVID-19 vaccine. The CDR3 in this case is CASSPGPLAGVADTQYF. Read as DNA, the sequence is TGTGCCAGCAGCCCTGGGCCCCTAGCGGGAGTTGCAGATACGCAGTATTTT.